This is a list of T cell receptor beta chains from one sample in a study of T cell responses to AZD1222 COVID-19 vaccine. The protocol was immunoSEQ multiplex PCR, while the TCRdb copy is restricted to in-frame clones and leaves out a portion. The sample includes under 200,000 clones, roughly nine tenths of them seen just once. The sample consisted of peripheral blood, taken 28 days after the second dose of the MenACWY control vaccine. The receptors originated from an adult who received the MenACWY meningococcal vaccine as a control. Both conserved end residues are part of each CDR3. The order of the fields is V gene, D gene, clone size, J gene, CDR3 DNA, CDR3 protein. The D gene is left open where the match is weak. Not all rows give a size; the values are once, few, many and, for expanded clones, a class.

TRBV5-5,.,.,TRBJ1-3,TGTGCCAGCAGCTTGGGAGCAGGATCGAGAAACACCATATATTTT,CASSLGAGSRNTIYF
TRBV7-3,TRBD2,.,TRBJ2-1,TGTGCCAGCAGCGCACAACTAGCGGGAGGTCTCGATGAGCAGTTCTTC,CASSAQLAGGLDEQFF
TRBV29-1,TRBD1,.,TRBJ1-5,TGCAGCGTAGGGACAGCAGATCAGCCCCAGCATTTT,CSVGTADQPQHF
TRBV28,.,.,TRBJ1-2,TGTGCCAGCTCCCCCCTCGAGGAATTTGATGGCTACACCTTC,CASSPLEEFDGYTF
TRBV2,.,.,TRBJ1-5,TGTGCCAGCAGTGAAGGGGGATGGGATTCCCCCCAGCATTTT,CASSEGGWDSPQHF
TRBV30,.,few,TRBJ2-7,TGTGCCTGGAGTGTACGGGGGCACCCCTCCTACGAGCAGTACTTC,CAWSVRGHPSYEQYF
TRBV5-6,.,.,TRBJ2-7,TGTGCCAGCAGCCGGGTCTCGCGCCAGCTCCTATCCTACGAGCAGTACTTC,CASSRVSRQLLSYEQYF
TRBV5-1,TRBD1,.,TRBJ1-4,TGCGCCAGCAGCTTATTAGGACAGGGAAGAGAAAAACTGTTTTTT,CASSLLGQGREKLFF
TRBV3-1/TRBV3-2,TRBD1,.,TRBJ2-1,TGTGCCAGCAGCCAAGCTCGTGGACAGGGATTCGGGGAGCAGTTCTTC,CASSQARGQGFGEQFF
TRBV12-3/TRBV12-4,.,.,TRBJ1-2,TGTGCCAGCAGTTTACGCAGGAACCGGTACACCTTC,CASSLRRNRYTF
TRBV10-3,TRBD1,.,TRBJ1-5,TGTGCCATCAGTGAGGGGACAGGGGGTTATCAGCCCCAGCATTTT,CAISEGTGGYQPQHF
TRBV9,.,.,TRBJ1-5,TGTGCCAGCAGCGTTGCGGGGGCCGGCAATCAGCCCCAGCATTTT,CASSVAGAGNQPQHF
TRBV28,TRBD1,once,TRBJ2-2,TGTGCCAGCAGTTTACAGGGGGAAAGTTCCGGGGAGCTGTTTTTT,CASSLQGESSGELFF
TRBV18,TRBD2,.,TRBJ2-7,TGTGCCAGCTCCTTAGCGGGACTACCCTACGAGCAGTACTTC,CASSLAGLPYEQYF
TRBV6-5,.,.,TRBJ2-7,TGTGCCAGCAGACCCGGGGGATCCTACGAGCAGTACTTC,CASRPGGSYEQYF